This T cell receptor (beta chain) was found in a study of T cell repertoires in cytomegalovirus infection. Study-level information: Both CMV infection and a matching HLA type were indicated by public TCR beta signatures. Findings and limits, study-wide: CMV carriers with the relevant HLA were identified by cumulative public TCR beta family frequency. Clonotype analysis showed dominance of the ex vivo response by HLA-C-restricted CMV-specific TCR beta clonotypes.

This clonotype was detected ten times or more. Its antigen is not identified. TCRdb re-called the reads through MiXCR, storing one row per CDR3 protein. Of 400,000 or so distinct CDR3 sequences listed, about a sixth are singletons. The receptor comes from a human donor in good health (CMV status not recorded). Some clones in this sample may be carry-over from other donors' samples. Sequencing was performed on PBMCs.

Written as DNA, the CDR3 is TGTGCCAGCAGTCCCCGGGACAAACTCAATCAGCCCCAGCATTTT. It encodes CASSPRDKLNQPQHF. V gene TRBV6-1 combines with J gene TRBJ1-5; a possible D gene is TRBD1 (6 bases). This CDR3 has 15 amino acids. The V gene's germline CDR1 is MNHNS and CDR2 SASEGT. The ends were cut back, 5 bases at V and 3 bases at J, with 14 bases in the middle.